This T cell receptor beta chain was profiled in a study of cytomegalovirus exposure and HLA in healthy donors. Researchers ran the PCR with 60 Vbeta and 13 Jbeta primers. Produced via immunoSEQ multiplex PCR; TCRdb's table is partial and in-frame only. The sample shows roughly 170,000 clones, approximately 80% of them seen only once. The sample consisted of PBMCs. The sequence was collected from a girl aged 2-10 years in good health and CMV-seropositive.

CDR3 region: CASRFRTSDGYEQYF. The CDR3 DNA is TGCGCCAGCAGGTTCAGGACTAGCGATGGATACGAGCAGTACTTC. The V call is TRBV5-1, the J call TRBJ2-7; 9 bases match TRBD2. Trimming cost V 5 bases and J 4 bases; bases outside gene matches: 10. The CDR3 covers 15 residues. Germline V gene lookup returns CDR1 SGHRS and CDR2 YFSETQ.